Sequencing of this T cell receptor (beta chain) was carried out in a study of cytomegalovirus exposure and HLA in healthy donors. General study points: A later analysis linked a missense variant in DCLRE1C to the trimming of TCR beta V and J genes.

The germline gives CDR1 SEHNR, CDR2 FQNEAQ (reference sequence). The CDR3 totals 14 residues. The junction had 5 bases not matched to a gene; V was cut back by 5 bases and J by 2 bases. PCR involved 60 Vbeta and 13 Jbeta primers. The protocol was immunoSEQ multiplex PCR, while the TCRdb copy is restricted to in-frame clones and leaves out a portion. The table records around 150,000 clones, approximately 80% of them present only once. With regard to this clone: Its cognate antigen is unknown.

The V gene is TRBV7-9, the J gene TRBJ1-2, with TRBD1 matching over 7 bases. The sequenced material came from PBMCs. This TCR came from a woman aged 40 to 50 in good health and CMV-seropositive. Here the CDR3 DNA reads TGTGCCAGCAGCACCCGACAGGGCAACTATGGCTACACCTTC. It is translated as CASSTRQGNYGYTF.